This T cell receptor beta chain was identified in a study of immune cell composition in non-small cell lung cancer. The repertoire was sequenced with immunoSEQ multiplex PCR; TCRdb's copy has only in-frame clones and lacks some. The repertoire has a few thousand clones, approximately 85% of them found once; the top ten carry approximately 9.9%. Germline V CDR1 and CDR2: SEHNR, FQNEAQ (reference sequence). V gave up 3 bases and J gave up 6 bases, with 15 bases separating them. The CDR3 runs 15 residues. The chain combines TRBV7-9 with TRBJ2-1; a weak D match, TRBD1 (5 bases). The sample was lung tumor tissue. The TCR sequence derives from a human donor with non-small cell lung cancer. The CDR3 protein is CASSFPPRGVNEQFF. Here the CDR3 DNA reads TGTGCCAGCAGCTTTCCGCCTAGGGGCGTCAATGAGCAGTTCTTC. Full variable domain (outside the CDR3, taken from reference TRBV7-9 and TRBJ2-1): DTGVSQNPRHKITKRGQNVTFRCDPISEHNRLYWYRQTLGQGPEFLTYFQNEAQLEKSRLLSDRFSAERPKGSFSTLEIQRTEQGDSAMYLCASSFPPRGVNEQFFGPGTRLTVL.